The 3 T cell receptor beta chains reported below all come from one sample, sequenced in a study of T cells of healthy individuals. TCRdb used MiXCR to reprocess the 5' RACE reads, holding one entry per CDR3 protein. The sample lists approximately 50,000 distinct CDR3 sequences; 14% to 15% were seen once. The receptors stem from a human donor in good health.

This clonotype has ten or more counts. CDR3 coding DNA: TGTGCCAGCAGTTTTGCGGGATATGGCTACACCTTC. Encoded protein: CASSFAGYGYTF. The rearrangement joins TRBV12-3 or TRBV12-4 to TRBJ1-2, with D unresolved. V gave up 3 bases and J gave up 5 bases, with 7 bases separating them. The CDR3 is 12 residues long.

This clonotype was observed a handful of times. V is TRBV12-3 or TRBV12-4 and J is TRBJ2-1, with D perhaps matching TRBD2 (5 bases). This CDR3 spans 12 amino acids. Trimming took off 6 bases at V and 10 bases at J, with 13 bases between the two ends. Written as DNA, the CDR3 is TGTGCCAGCAGCCCCACTAGAGTAGAGCAGTTCTTC. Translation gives CASSPTRVEQFF.

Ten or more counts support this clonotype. The CDR3 is CATSDRDRGDQPQHF. CDR3 bases: TGTGCCACCAGTGATAGGGACAGGGGAGATCAGCCCCAGCATTTT. The chain uses TRBV24-1 and TRBJ1-5; 10 bases map to TRBD1. The V and J ends lost 3 bases and 5 bases, in that order; junction bases with no gene match: 3. Germline V lookup: CDR1 KGHDR, CDR2 SFDVKD. CDR3 length equals 15 residues.